This TCR beta chain stems from a study of blood T cells in healthy people across ages. In the study overall: Through template switching, about one barcoded beta molecule was captured per two T cells, as measured in model experiments.

Then a second PCR, running about 6 to 11 cycles, was carried out with a sample-barcoded 5' primer and a J-beta primer mix. TCRdb re-analysed the 5' RACE reads in MiXCR, keeping a single row per CDR3 protein. The sample lists 750,000 to 950,000 distinct CDR3 sequences, around half occurring once. In this sample, this clonotype turned up a few times. Antigen specificity is unknown. Per the germline V gene, CDR1 is LGHNA and CDR2 is YNFKEQ. Germline trimming cut 1 base from V and 1 base from J; bases unmatched to any gene: 21. This CDR3 region has 22 residues. Study results and limitations: Long-lived donors had more naive CD4+ cells and higher diversity than aged donors. A conclusive naive versus antigen-experienced comparison was prevented by the unsorted PBMCs.

The clonotype was recovered from a man of 80 years or more in good health. The sample consisted of blood. The chain uses TRBV4-2 and TRBJ2-5; 10 positions agree with TRBD2. CDR3 sequence reads: CASSQGLWLAGAKGSSQETQYF. The CDR3 DNA reads TGTGCCAGCAGCCAAGGCTTATGGCTAGCGGGGGCCAAGGGGTCGTCCCAAGAGACCCAGTACTTC.